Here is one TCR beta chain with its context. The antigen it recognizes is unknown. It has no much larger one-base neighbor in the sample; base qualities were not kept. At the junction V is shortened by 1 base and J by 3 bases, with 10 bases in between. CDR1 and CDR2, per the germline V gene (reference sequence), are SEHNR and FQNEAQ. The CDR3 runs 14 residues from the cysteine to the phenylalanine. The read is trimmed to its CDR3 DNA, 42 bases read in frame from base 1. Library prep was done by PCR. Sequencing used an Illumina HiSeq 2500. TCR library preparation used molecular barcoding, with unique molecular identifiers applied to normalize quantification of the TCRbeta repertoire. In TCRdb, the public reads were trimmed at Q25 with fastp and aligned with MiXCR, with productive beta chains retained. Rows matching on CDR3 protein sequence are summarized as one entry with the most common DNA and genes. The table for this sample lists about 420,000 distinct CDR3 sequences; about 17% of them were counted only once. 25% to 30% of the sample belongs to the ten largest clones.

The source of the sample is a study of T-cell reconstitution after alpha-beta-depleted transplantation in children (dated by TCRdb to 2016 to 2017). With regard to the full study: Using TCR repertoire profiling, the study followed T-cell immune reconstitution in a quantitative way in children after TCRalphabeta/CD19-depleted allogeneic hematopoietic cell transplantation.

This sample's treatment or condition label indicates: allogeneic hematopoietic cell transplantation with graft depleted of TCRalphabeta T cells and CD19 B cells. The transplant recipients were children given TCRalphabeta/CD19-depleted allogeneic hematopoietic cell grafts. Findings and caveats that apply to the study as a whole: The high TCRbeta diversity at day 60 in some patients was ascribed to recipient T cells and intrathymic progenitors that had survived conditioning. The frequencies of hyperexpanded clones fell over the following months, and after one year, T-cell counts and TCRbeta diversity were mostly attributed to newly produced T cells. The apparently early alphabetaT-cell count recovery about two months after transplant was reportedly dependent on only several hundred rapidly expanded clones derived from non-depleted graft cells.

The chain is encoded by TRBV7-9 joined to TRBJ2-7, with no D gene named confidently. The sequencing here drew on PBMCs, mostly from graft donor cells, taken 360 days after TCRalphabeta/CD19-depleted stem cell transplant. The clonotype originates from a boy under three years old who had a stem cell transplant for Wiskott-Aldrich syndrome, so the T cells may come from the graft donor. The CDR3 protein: CASSLEGGNYEQYF. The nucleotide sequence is TGTGCCAGCAGCTTAGAGGGCGGAAACTACGAGCAGTACTTC. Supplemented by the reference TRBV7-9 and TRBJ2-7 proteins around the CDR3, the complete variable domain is DTGVSQNPRHKITKRGQNVTFRCDPISEHNRLYWYRQTLGQGPEFLTYFQNEAQLEKSRLLSDRFSAERPKGSFSTLEIQRTEQGDSAMYLCASSLEGGNYEQYFGPGTRLTVT.